These 3 T cell receptor beta chains share one sample of origin, sequenced in a study of OX40 agonist ivuxolimab in advanced cancers. Some clones are missing from TCRdb's copy, which holds only in-frame ones; the method was immunoSEQ multiplex PCR. The data show some 60,000 clones, about 88% seen once. This specimen consisted of CD4+ or CD8+ T cells sorted from blood, obtained in a trial of the OX40 agonist ivuxolimab. The receptors derive from an adult with an advanced solid tumor such as melanoma, head and neck, liver or kidney cancer.

The chain is built from TRBV5-4 and TRBJ2-5; 14 bases align to TRBD2. This CDR3 spans 17 amino acids. Germline lookup yields CDR1 SGHNT and CDR2 YYREEE (reference sequence). With 3 bases clipped from V and 4 bases from J, the junction kept 8 bases outside the gene matches. CDR3 coding DNA: TGTGCCAGCAGCTCGGGACTAGCGGGGGTACTAGGAGAGACCCAGTACTTC. This gives the protein CASSSGLAGVLGETQYF.

The rearrangement links TRBV27 to TRBJ2-3; D is ambiguous. Trimming took off 3 bases at V and 12 bases at J, with 13 bases between the two ends. Germline V CDR1 and CDR2: MNHEY, SMNVEV (reference sequence). The CDR3 spans 12 residues. This CDR3 reads CASSFLDDYQYF. CDR3 nucleotides: TGTGCCAGCAGTTTCCTAGACGATTACCAGTATTTT.

The rearrangement uses TRBV6-5 and TRBJ2-7; the D is unclear. This CDR3 is 14 amino acids long. CDR1 is MNHEY and CDR2 is SVGAGI in the germline V gene. The germline V and J ends were trimmed by 2 bases and 3 bases, with 11 bases remaining between them. The CDR3 DNA is TGTGCCAGCAGTTACAGTCGGGCAGGCTACGAGCAGTACTTC. Encoded protein: CASSYSRAGYEQYF.